The source of this T cell receptor beta chain is a study of T-cell reconstitution after alpha-beta-depleted transplantation in children. V lost 4 bases and J lost 2; bases outside the gene matches: 9. Per germline, CDR1 LGHNA and CDR2 YSLEER. There are 17 residues in the CDR3. Unique molecular identifiers were incorporated when the TCRbeta library was constructed. Each CDR3 protein gets one entry after TCRdb re-called the PCR reads with MiXCR. The data contain about 420,000 distinct CDR3 sequences, roughly a tenth of them singletons. The genes are TRBV4-3 and TRBJ2-3, with TRBD2 matching 10 bases. Sample: PBMCs from the stem cell graft donor, taken from the stem cell graft. The TCR sequence derives from a human donor who donated a stem cell graft to a child with acute myeloid leukemia. The DNA of the CDR3 is TGCGCCAGCAGCCCCTGGGGAGCGGGAGGGCCCACAGATACGCAGTATTTT. Translated, it gives CASSPWGAGGPTDTQYF.